These 17 T cell receptor beta chains share one sample of origin, sequenced in a study of cytomegalovirus exposure and HLA in healthy donors. Both 60 Vbeta primers and 13 Jbeta primers went into the PCR. Profiling relied on immunoSEQ multiplex PCR, and the TCRdb table lists in-frame clones only, not all of them. This sample carries 95,000 to 150,000 clones, around 60% of them seen once, and the ten largest clones take more than 8%. Sequenced input: PBMCs. Receptor source: a man aged 35-49 years in good health and CMV-seropositive.

The DNA of the CDR3 is TGTGCCATCAAACGGGAATCCTACAATGAGCAGTTCTTC. This sequence encodes CAIKRESYNEQFF. The chain joins TRBV10-3 to TRBJ2-1, with D maybe TRBD2 (5 bases). CDR3 size: 13 residues. V gave up 7 bases and J gave up 1 base, with 8 bases separating them. The germline CDR1 and CDR2 sequences are ENHRY and SYGVKD.

The chain links TRBV7-7 to TRBJ2-3, with 8 bases aligning to TRBD2. Germline CDR1 SSHAT, CDR2 FNYEAQ (reference sequence). V trimming: 2 bases; J trimming: 3 bases; junction bases outside the gene matches: 4. The CDR3 length is 15 residues. The chain's CDR3 is CASSLLGLVTDTQYF. CDR3 sequence (DNA): TGTGCCAGCAGCTTACTGGGACTAGTTACAGATACGCAGTATTTT.

The CDR3 bases are TGTGCCAGCAGCTTAACACCCAGGGACACTGAAGCTTTCTTT. Its protein is CASSLTPRDTEAFF. The V gene is TRBV7-3, the J gene TRBJ1-1; a possible D gene is TRBD1 (5 bases). The V gene lost 0 bases and the J gene lost 3 bases, with 8 bases spanning the gap. Germline lookup yields CDR1 SGHTA and CDR2 FQGTGA. The CDR3 sequence is 14 residues long.

This clone was seen a few times. The CDR3 sequence is CASSGLVRLEAFF. In DNA, the CDR3 is TGTGCCAGCAGTGGCCTGGTCCGACTTGAAGCTTTCTTT. The chain uses TRBV2 and TRBJ1-1; the D is unclear. Looked up from germline, CDR1 is SNHLY and CDR2 is FYNNEI. V lost 4 bases, J lost 7 bases, and 13 bases lay in between. The CDR3 contains 13 residues.

J is TRBJ2-7 and V is TRBV5-1; 14 bases fit TRBD2. Germline V gene data show CDR1 as SGHRS and CDR2 as YFSETQ. Trimming took 0 bases from V and 0 from J; bases not matched to a gene: 2. The CDR3 is made up of 17 amino acids. CDR3 sequence reads: CASSLGTSGGISYEQYF. For the CDR3, the DNA is TGCGCCAGCAGCTTGGGGACTAGCGGGGGGATCTCCTACGAGCAGTACTTC.

The V gene is TRBV6-1, the J gene TRBJ2-5; 8 nucleotides agree with TRBD2. Germline V CDR1 and CDR2: MNHNS, SASEGT. Trimming at V came to 7 bases and at J to 1 base, leaving 8 bases not matched to a gene. The CDR3 spans 15 residues. The CDR3 nucleotides read TGTGCCAGCATCGGGACAAGCGGGGGCCAAGAGACCCAGTACTTC. It encodes CASIGTSGGQETQYF.

J is TRBJ1-4 and V is TRBV7-2, with a weak D call TRBD1 (6 bases). Germline values: CDR1 SGHTA, CDR2 FQGNSA. V was cut by 5 bases and J by 5 bases, with 12 bases left in between. This CDR3 contains 14 residues. For the CDR3, the DNA is TGTGCCAGCAGCCCGGACAGAGCCAATGAAAAACTGTTTTTT. Amino acid sequence: CASSPDRANEKLFF.

This sequence joins TRBV6-4 and TRBJ2-2, with unresolved D. Deletions cut 0 bases from V and 6 bases from J, with 5 bases between. This CDR3 comprises 13 residues. Germline V gene data show CDR1 as MRHNA and CDR2 as SNTAGT. CDR3 residues: CASSDSASGELFF. Here the CDR3 DNA reads TGTGCCAGCAGTGACTCGGCTTCCGGGGAGCTGTTTTTT.

The chain links TRBV30 to TRBJ1-5; no clear D gene. This CDR3 is 13 amino acids long. Trimming left V 1 base short and J 5 bases short, with 9 bases between. CDR1 and CDR2 (germline): GTSNPN, SVGIG (reference sequence). The CDR3 coding sequence is TGTGCCTGGAGTGCCCTTCAGGATCAGCCCCAGCATTTT. It yields the protein CAWSALQDQPQHF.

V and J are TRBV27 and TRBJ2-7; 12 bases are shared with TRBD1. Germline CDR1 is MNHEY and CDR2 is SMNVEV (reference sequence). This CDR3 comprises 15 residues. Trimming at V came to 2 bases and at J to 6 bases, leaving 5 bases not matched to a gene. For the CDR3, the DNA is TGTGCCAGCAGTTTAACCGGGACAGGGGGCTTCGAGCAGTACTTC. This sequence encodes CASSLTGTGGFEQYF.

The chain recombines TRBV4-1 with TRBJ2-5, with 15 bases fitting TRBD2. The germline gives CDR1 MGHRA, CDR2 YSYEKL. The CDR3 covers 17 residues. V shed 3 bases, J shed 5 bases, and the junction held 7 bases outside the gene matches. CDR3 amino acids: CASSQLGGTSGRETQYF. The DNA for the CDR3 is TGCGCCAGCAGCCAGTTAGGAGGGACTAGCGGGAGGGAGACCCAGTACTTC.

The chain employs TRBV19 and TRBJ1-1, with D perhaps matching TRBD1 (5 bases). Germline loops: CDR1 LNHDA, CDR2 SQIVND (reference sequence). The CDR3 spans 14 residues. The V and J ends lost 6 bases and 3 bases respectively, with 14 bases between them. The CDR3 reads CASRPRARDTEAFF. For the CDR3, the DNA is TGTGCCAGTAGACCACGGGCCAGGGACACTGAAGCTTTCTTT.

Note on this clone: The junction departs from germline at one end; a sequencing error may be responsible. The V and J genes are TRBV6-1 and TRBJ1-1, with 8 bases that match TRBD1. This CDR3 is 15 amino acids long. Germline CDR1 MNHNS, CDR2 SASEGT. CDR3: CASREGQGWNTEAFF. The CDR3, as DNA: TGTGCCAGCAGGGAAGGACAGGGTTGGAACACTGAAGCTTTCTTT.

The rearrangement uses TRBV5-1 and TRBJ2-2; TRBD2 might be the D (5 bases). Germline V gives CDR1 SGHRS, CDR2 YFSETQ. The CDR3 has 13 amino acids. V gave up 4 bases and J gave up 5 bases, with 9 bases separating them. CDR3 nucleotides: TGCGCCAGCAGCCGCGGCGGGACCGGGGAGCTGTTTTTT. It specifies CASSRGGTGELFF.

The genes are TRBV7-2 and TRBJ2-3; D gene ambiguous. The CDR3 is 12 residues long. Germline V lookup: CDR1 SGHTA, CDR2 FQGNSA. Trimming took off 3 bases at V and 2 bases at J, with 3 bases between the two ends. The CDR3 sequence is CASSFYTDTQYF. CDR3 bases: TGTGCCAGCAGCTTCTACACAGATACGCAGTATTTT.

The genes are TRBV4-1 and TRBJ2-3; D may be TRBD2 (5 bases). CDR3 length: 14 residues. The V end lost 0 bases, the J end lost 1 base, and 5 bases lay between the germline ends. Germline V gives CDR1 MGHRA, CDR2 YSYEKL. The CDR3 DNA follows: TGCGCCAGCAGCCAAGATAGCGGCACAGATACGCAGTATTTT. It yields the protein CASSQDSGTDTQYF.

This chain uses TRBV28 with TRBJ2-5, with TRBD1 identical over 8 bases. This CDR3 comprises 15 residues. V was pared by 5 bases and J by 5 bases, with 10 bases of the junction left unmatched. The germline CDR1 and CDR2 sequences are MDHEN and SYDVKM. The CDR3 sequence is CASSTHRGTGETQYF. The CDR3 bases are TGTGCCAGCAGTACCCACAGGGGGACGGGGGAGACCCAGTACTTC. The variable domain in full, completed from reference TRBV28 and TRBJ2-5, reads DVKVTQSSRYLVKRTGEKVFLECVQDMDHENMFWYRQDPGLGLRLIYFSYDVKMKEKGDIPEGYSVSREKKERFSLILESASTNQTSMYLCASSTHRGTGETQYFGPGTRLLVL.